This T cell receptor (beta chain) was obtained from a study of CD4+ T cells in melanoma. Per the germline V gene, CDR1 is MNHEY and CDR2 is SMNVEV (reference sequence). The CDR3 is 14 amino acids. V was trimmed by 0 bases and J by 9 bases, leaving 14 bases between them. TCRdb keeps only in-frame clones here, not all; method: immunoSEQ multiplex PCR. Altogether approximately 19,000 clones are present, around 78% being singletons, with the ten largest covering 9.7%. The clonotype was recovered from a human donor with melanoma. The chain couples TRBV27 to TRBJ1-1; the D gene is possibly TRBD1 (6 bases). CDR3 coding DNA: TGTGCCAGCAGTTTATCAAGTGGGCAGGGGAAAGCTTTCTTT. Protein: CASSLSSGQGKAFF.